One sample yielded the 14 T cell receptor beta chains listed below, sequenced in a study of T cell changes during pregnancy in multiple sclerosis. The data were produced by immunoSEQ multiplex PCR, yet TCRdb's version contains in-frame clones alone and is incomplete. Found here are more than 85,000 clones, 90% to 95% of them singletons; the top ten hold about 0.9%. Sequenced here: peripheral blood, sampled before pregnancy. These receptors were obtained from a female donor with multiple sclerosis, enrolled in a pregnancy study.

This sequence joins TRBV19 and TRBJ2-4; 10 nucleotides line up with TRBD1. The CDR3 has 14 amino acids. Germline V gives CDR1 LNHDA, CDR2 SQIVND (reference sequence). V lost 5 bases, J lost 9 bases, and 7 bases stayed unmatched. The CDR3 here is CASSPSTGGLIQYF. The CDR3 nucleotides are TGTGCCAGTAGTCCGTCGACAGGGGGCCTCATTCAGTACTTC.

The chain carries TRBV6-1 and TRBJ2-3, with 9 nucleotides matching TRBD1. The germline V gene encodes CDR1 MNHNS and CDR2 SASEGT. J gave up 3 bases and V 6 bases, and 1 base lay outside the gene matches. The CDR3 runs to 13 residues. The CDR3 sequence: CASRGTGTDTQYF. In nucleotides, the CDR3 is TGTGCCAGCAGGGGGACAGGGACAGATACGCAGTATTTT.

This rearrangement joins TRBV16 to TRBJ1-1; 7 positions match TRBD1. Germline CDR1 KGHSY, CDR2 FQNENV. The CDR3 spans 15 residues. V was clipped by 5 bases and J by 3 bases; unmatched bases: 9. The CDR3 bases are TGTGCCAGCAGCACCGCAGGGGGAGAGGACACTGAAGCTTTCTTT. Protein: CASSTAGGEDTEAFF. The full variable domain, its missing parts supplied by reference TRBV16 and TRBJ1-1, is GEEVAQTPKHLVRGEGQKAKLYCAPIKGHSYVFWYQQVLKNEFKFLISFQNENVFDETGMPKERFSAKCLPNSPCSLEIQATKLEDSAVYFCASSTAGGEDTEAFFGQGTRLTVV.

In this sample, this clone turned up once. CDR3 coding DNA: TGTGCCAGCAGTTTACGAAGGAGGGTCACCCCTGACTATGGCTACACCTTC. It specifies CASSLRRRVTPDYGYTF. V gene TRBV28 combines with J gene TRBJ1-2, with D unresolved. CDR3 length equals 17 residues. V was trimmed by 2 bases and J by 3 bases, leaving 19 bases between them. Germline V gene lookup returns CDR1 MDHEN and CDR2 SYDVKM.

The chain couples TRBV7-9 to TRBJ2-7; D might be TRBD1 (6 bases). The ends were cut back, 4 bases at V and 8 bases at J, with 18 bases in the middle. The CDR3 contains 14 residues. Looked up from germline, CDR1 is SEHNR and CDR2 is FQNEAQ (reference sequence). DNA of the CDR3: TGTGCCAGCAGCTCTCGGGACACCCTGAGTCAGCAGTACTTC. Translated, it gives CASSSRDTLSQQYF.

CDR3 sequence: CASSDGGTHTVETQYF. CDR3 DNA: TGTGCCAGCAGTGACGGGGGTACACACACCGTAGAGACCCAGTACTTC. The rearrangement uses TRBV2 and TRBJ2-5, with D tentatively TRBD2 (6 bases). Trimming cost V 3 bases and J 4 bases, with 18 bases left between them. Germline loops: CDR1 SNHLY, CDR2 FYNNEI. This CDR3 spans 16 amino acids.

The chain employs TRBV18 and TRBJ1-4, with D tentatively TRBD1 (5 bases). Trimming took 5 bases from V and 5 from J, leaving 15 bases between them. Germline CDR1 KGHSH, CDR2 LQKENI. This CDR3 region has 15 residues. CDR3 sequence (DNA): TGTGCCAGCTCAAACTCCCAGGGTCGGAATGAAAAACTGTTTTTT. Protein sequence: CASSNSQGRNEKLFF.

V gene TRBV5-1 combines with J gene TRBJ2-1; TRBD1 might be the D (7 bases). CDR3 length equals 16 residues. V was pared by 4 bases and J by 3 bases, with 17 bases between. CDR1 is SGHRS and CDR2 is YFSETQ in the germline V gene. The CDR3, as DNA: TGCGCCAGCAGCACGTACAGGGGACTCAACTACAATGAGCAGTTCTTC. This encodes CASSTYRGLNYNEQFF.

Here the CDR3 DNA reads TGTGCCACCAGCAGGACTGGAGGAGGGGAGCAGTTCTTC. Translation: CATSRTGGGEQFF. The rearrangement joins TRBV15 to TRBJ2-1; D is perhaps TRBD2 (6 bases). Per germline, CDR1 LNHNV and CDR2 YYDKDF (reference sequence). The CDR3 consists of 13 residues. The V end lost 3 bases, the J end lost 10 bases, and 13 bases lay between the germline ends.

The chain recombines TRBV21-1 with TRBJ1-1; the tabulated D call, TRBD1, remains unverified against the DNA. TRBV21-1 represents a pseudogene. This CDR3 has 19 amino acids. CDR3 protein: CASSDLRTGKGALNTEAFF. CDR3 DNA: TGTGCCAGCAGCGACCTAAGGACAGGGAAGGGGGCTTTGAACACTGAAGCTTTCTTT.

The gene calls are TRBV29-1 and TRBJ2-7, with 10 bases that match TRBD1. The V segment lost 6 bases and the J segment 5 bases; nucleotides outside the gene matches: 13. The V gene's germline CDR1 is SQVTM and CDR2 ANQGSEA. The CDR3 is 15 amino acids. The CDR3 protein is CSVEIYGTGDNEQYF. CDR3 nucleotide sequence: TGCAGCGTCGAGATCTATGGGACAGGGGACAACGAGCAGTACTTC.

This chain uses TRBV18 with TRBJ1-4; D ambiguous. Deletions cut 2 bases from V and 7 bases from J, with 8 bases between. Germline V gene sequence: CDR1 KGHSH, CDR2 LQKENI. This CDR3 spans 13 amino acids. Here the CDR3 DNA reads TGTGCCAGCTCACCAGGCCTCTCTGAAAAACTGTTTTTT. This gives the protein CASSPGLSEKLFF.

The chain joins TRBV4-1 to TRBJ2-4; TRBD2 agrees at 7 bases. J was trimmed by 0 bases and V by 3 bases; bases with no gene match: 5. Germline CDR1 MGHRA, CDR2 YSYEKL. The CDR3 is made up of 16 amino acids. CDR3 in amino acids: CASSQEGLLAKNIQYF. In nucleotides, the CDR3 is TGCGCCAGCAGCCAGGAGGGACTACTAGCCAAAAACATTCAGTACTTC.

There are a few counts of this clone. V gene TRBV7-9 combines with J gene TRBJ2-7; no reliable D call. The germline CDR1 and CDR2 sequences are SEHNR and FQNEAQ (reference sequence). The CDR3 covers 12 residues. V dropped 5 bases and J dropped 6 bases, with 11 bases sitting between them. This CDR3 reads CASSPQVREQYF. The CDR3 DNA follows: TGTGCCAGCAGCCCTCAGGTTCGCGAGCAGTACTTC. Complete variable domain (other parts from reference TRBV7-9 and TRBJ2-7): DTGVSQNPRHKITKRGQNVTFRCDPISEHNRLYWYRQTLGQGPEFLTYFQNEAQLEKSRLLSDRFSAERPKGSFSTLEIQRTEQGDSAMYLCASSPQVREQYFGPGTRLTVT.